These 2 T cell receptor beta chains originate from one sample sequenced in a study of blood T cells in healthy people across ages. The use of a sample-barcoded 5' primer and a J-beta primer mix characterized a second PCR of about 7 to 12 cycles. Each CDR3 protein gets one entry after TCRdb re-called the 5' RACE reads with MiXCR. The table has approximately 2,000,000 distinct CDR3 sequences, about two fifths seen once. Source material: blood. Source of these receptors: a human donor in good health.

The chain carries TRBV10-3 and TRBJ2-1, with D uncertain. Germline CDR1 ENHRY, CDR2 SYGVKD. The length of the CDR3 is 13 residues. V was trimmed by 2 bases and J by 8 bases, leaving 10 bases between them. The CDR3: CAISEPTVDEQFF. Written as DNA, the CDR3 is TGTGCCATCAGTGAGCCCACGGTCGATGAGCAGTTCTTC.

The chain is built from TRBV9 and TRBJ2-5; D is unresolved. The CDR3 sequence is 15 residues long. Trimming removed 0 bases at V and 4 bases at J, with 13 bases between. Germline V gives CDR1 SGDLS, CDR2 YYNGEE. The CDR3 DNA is TGTGCCAGCAGCGTAGGGGTCCCTACCTTAGAGACCCAGTACTTC. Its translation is CASSVGVPTLETQYF.